The source of this T cell receptor beta chain is a study of T cells in Graves' hyperthyroidism and ophthalmopathy (dated by TCRdb to about 2019). Concerning the study at large: Peripheral blood samples were taken at initial diagnosis, before any treatment was given. After sampling, hyperthyroidism patients received methimazole starting at 30 mg daily, and ophthalmopathy patients received high-dose intravenous methylprednisolone. Thyroid tissue and blood T-cell repertoires from about six Graves' hyperthyroidism patients were also compared in the study. TCR Vbeta CDR3 sequencing of 120 to 150 peripheral blood samples (43 ophthalmopathy, 75 or so hyperthyroidism and approximately 17 progressor patients) is reported in the paper. To identify distinguishing TCR V-J signatures, a discovery cohort of 90 to 100 patients was used, comprising under 45 with Graves' ophthalmopathy and 57 with stable Graves' hyperthyroidism. An independent validation cohort of about 19 hyperthyroidism patients and approximately 15 patients who later progressed to ophthalmopathy tested prospective prediction of ophthalmopathy. For training and testing, the 100 or so patients in the discovery cohort were randomly divided in a 7:3 ratio.

TCR beta CDR3 regions were amplified from RNA transcripts. For the first round of RT-PCR on the TCR CDR3, the HTBI primer set was used together with the Qiagen OneStep RT-PCR kit. Libraries were constructed in a second round of multiplex PCR, after which size selection and purification were performed. Libraries were sequenced paired-end with 100 bp reads on an Illumina HiSeq2000. The authors processed their data as follows. SOAPnuke was used to process the raw data, throwing out any read that contained adapters or uncalled bases, had a mean Phred below 15, or lacked an exact constant-primer or identifier match. COPE v1.2.5 was used to merge high-quality paired reads, and clonotypes were defined as unique nucleotide sequences. MiTCR v1.1 was used to align clonotypes to the IMGT TRBV, TRBD and TRBJ reference segments. The analysis included only V-J combinations with a frequency above 0.0001, which together covered roughly 99% of the repertoires. A TCS score was defined as the ratio between F50 (clonal expansion) and ExV (chaos), using BLOSUM62-based TCRdist between CDR3 peptides within each V-J. Welch's t-statistics and random forest reduced just over 500 V-J features to roughly 13, which were used in a naive Bayes classifier (R e1071). TCRdb trimmed the raw reads at Q25, called clones with MiXCR and kept productive beta chains. Each record represents a unique CDR3 protein, reported with the most common genes and DNA among its rows. The V and J calls and clone size come from TCRdb's table, not from the authors' own analysis. Counted in this sample were under 350,000 distinct CDR3 sequences; about a sixth of them appeared once. Clones ranked in the top ten supply approximately 57% of the sample.

Points on this clonotype: Its cognate antigen has yet to be identified. No much larger clone exists at a distance of one base, and base qualities are not known.

Moderately to severely active disease, a Clinical Activity Score of at least 3, a NOSPECS grade of at least 4, and a duration under 3 months were present in ophthalmopathy patients. The study excluded patients with uncontrolled infections, other autoimmune diseases, pregnancy or lactation. Clinical symptoms, serum thyroxine and TRAb, thyroid ultrasound, and orbital computed tomography formed the basis for the diagnoses. PBMCs were isolated from about 9.1 ml of fresh peripheral blood by Ficoll-Paque density gradient centrifugation. Trizol reagent was used to extract total RNA, and RNA quality was then checked on an Agilent 2100 Bioanalyzer. V was cut back by 0 bases and J by 0 bases, leaving a gap of 11 bases between them. Including cysteine and phenylalanine, the CDR3 has 15 amino acids. Only CDR3 DNA is held: 45 bases, read in frame from base 1. The CDR1 and CDR2 encoded by the germline V gene (reference sequence) are DFQATT and SNEGSKA.

What the authors observed across the whole study: A model built on a 13 V-J signature distinguished ophthalmopathy from stable hyperthyroidism, reaching roughly 88% sensitivity and about 81% specificity in cross-validation and 80%/75% in testing. In validation, the model predicted progression to ophthalmopathy with approximately 71% sensitivity and less than 75% specificity, a median of around 6.6 months before onset. Most expanded thyroid clonotypes (frequency above 0.001) were also found in blood, which suggests that blood repertoires may mirror thyroid immune responses. Sample size was not statistically predetermined, and investigators were not blinded to group allocation.

Sequencing was performed on blood. The chain employs TRBV20-1 and TRBJ1-1, with the identity of the D gene unclear. The source of this sequence is a woman aged 60-70 years with Graves' ophthalmopathy. The CDR3 sequence is CSARDLERMNTEAFF. The nucleotide sequence is TGCAGTGCTAGAGATCTAGAAAGGATGAACACTGAAGCTTTCTTT.